Following are 8 T cell receptor beta chains from one sample sequenced in a study of cytomegalovirus exposure and HLA in healthy donors. PCR primers comprised 60 Vbeta and 13 Jbeta primers. The table came from immunoSEQ multiplex PCR; TCRdb's copy has only in-frame clones and leaves some out. This table has roughly 130,000 clones, approximately 80% appearing once. The specimen was PBMCs. The receptors were sampled from a man younger than 45 in good health and CMV-seronegative.

V gene TRBV2 combines with J gene TRBJ2-1; D is undetermined. The CDR3 covers 14 residues. Trimming took 7 bases from V and 0 from J, leaving 10 bases between them. Germline V gene data show CDR1 as SNHLY and CDR2 as FYNNEI. Written as DNA, the CDR3 is TGTGCCAGCAACACACAGAGCTCCTACAATGAGCAGTTCTTC. It specifies CASNTQSSYNEQFF. The entire variable domain, with the rest obtained from reference TRBV2 and TRBJ2-1, is as follows: EPEVTQTPSHQVTQMGQEVILRCVPISNHLYFYWYRQILGQKVEFLVSFYNNEISEKSEIFDDQFSVERPDGSNFTLKIRSTKLEDSAMYFCASNTQSSYNEQFFGPGTRLTVL.

This chain joins TRBV7-8 and TRBJ2-7; 7 bases line up with TRBD1. Germline trimming cut 1 base from V and 4 bases from J; bases unmatched to any gene: 10. CDR3 length: 16 residues. CDR1 and CDR2 from the germline V gene are SGHVS and FQNEAQ. CDR3 region: CASSLVSGWGQYEQYF. The DNA of the CDR3 is TGTGCCAGCAGCTTAGTTTCTGGGTGGGGACAGTACGAGCAGTACTTC. The entire variable domain, with the rest obtained from reference TRBV7-8 and TRBJ2-7, is as follows: GAGVSQSPRYKVAKRGQDVALRCDPISGHVSLFWYQQALGQGPEFLTYFQNEAQLDKSGLPSDRFFAERPEGSVSTLKIQRTQQEDSAVYLCASSLVSGWGQYEQYFGPGTRLTVT.

The chain links TRBV7-2 to TRBJ2-7; 7 bases are shared with TRBD2. The germline V gene has CDR1 SGHTA and CDR2 FQGNSA. The CDR3 is 16 amino acids. V lost 2 bases, J lost 1 base, and 8 bases stayed unmatched. In nucleotides, the CDR3 is TGTGCCAGCAGCTTATATGGGGGAGCGGGGTCCTACGAGCAGTACTTC. Protein: CASSLYGGAGSYEQYF. Variable domain in full (rest from reference TRBV7-2 and TRBJ2-7): GAGVSQSPSNKVTEKGKDVELRCDPISGHTALYWYRQSLGQGLEFLIYFQGNSAPDKSGLPSDRFSAERTGGSVSTLTIQRTQQEDSAVYLCASSLYGGAGSYEQYFGPGTRLTVT.

V is TRBV27 and J is TRBJ2-4; maybe TRBD1 (6 bases). This CDR3 region has 16 residues. From germline, CDR1 is MNHEY and CDR2 SMNVEV (reference sequence). V was clipped by 4 bases and J by 5 bases, with 18 bases between them. In nucleotides, the CDR3 is TGTGCCAGCAGTTCAAACACACAGGGTGCCCAAAACATTCAGTACTTC. Its translation is CASSSNTQGAQNIQYF.

This sequence joins TRBV12-5 and TRBJ1-5; 9 nucleotides align to TRBD1. The junction had 4 bases not matched to a gene; V was cut back by 1 base and J by 6 bases. The CDR3 length is 15 residues. The germline V gene encodes CDR1 LGHNT and CDR2 FRNRAP. The CDR3 sequence is CASGLEGQGSQPQHF. Written as DNA, the CDR3 is TGTGCTAGTGGTTTGGAAGGACAGGGGAGTCAGCCCCAGCATTTT.

The chain employs TRBV14 and TRBJ2-1; D possibly corresponds to TRBD1 (5 bases). V lost 6 bases and J lost 4, with 19 bases in between. CDR3 length equals 16 residues. CDR1 and CDR2 from the germline V gene are SGHDN and FVKESK. The CDR3 region is CASSKRQSLLYNEQFF. Here the CDR3 DNA reads TGTGCCAGCAGTAAAAGACAGTCACTACTATACAATGAGCAGTTCTTC.

The V call is TRBV6-5, the J call TRBJ1-2; tentatively, D is TRBD1 (6 bases). Per germline, CDR1 MNHEY and CDR2 SVGAGI. The CDR3 length is 13 residues. Trimming shortened V by 0 bases and J by 7 bases, and 9 bases separated the two germline ends. CDR3 protein: CASSYSQQGGYTF. In DNA form, the CDR3 reads TGTGCCAGCAGTTACTCTCAACAGGGTGGCTACACCTTC.

The chain carries TRBV18 and TRBJ1-3; D not certain. Germline CDR1 is KGHSH and CDR2 is LQKENI. Trimming left V 3 bases short and J 3 bases short, with 15 bases between. The CDR3 covers 16 residues. Here the CDR3 DNA reads TGTGCCAGCTCACCCTCGGCGGTCTTGAGTGGAAACACCATATATTTT. Its protein product is CASSPSAVLSGNTIYF.